This T cell receptor beta chain was obtained from a study of T cells in Graves' hyperthyroidism and ophthalmopathy. Overall study findings and caveats: Also found in blood were most expanded thyroid clonotypes above 0.001.

The CDR3 loop spans 16 amino acids. Looked up from germline, CDR1 is SGDLS and CDR2 is YYNGEE. V shed 4 bases, J shed 3 bases, and the junction held 6 bases outside the gene matches. RNA transcripts yielded amplified TCR beta CDR3 regions. Initially, a first-round RT-PCR of the TCR CDR3 employed the HTBI primer set. TCRdb analysed the multiplex PCR reads with MiXCR anew, one entry per CDR3 protein. The table lists under 350,000 distinct CDR3 sequences, more than 15% of them singletons, with roughly 53% in the top ten. Comment on this clonotype: No antigen is known for it.

Diagnostic assessment was based on clinical symptoms, serum thyroxine and TRAb, thyroid ultrasound and orbital computed tomography. The chain recombines TRBV9 with TRBJ2-2; 10 bases agree with TRBD1. The clonotype was recovered from a woman aged 60-75 years with Graves' ophthalmopathy. Source material: blood. CDR3 sequence reads: CASSPKTGGDTGELFF. CDR3 sequence (DNA): TGTGCCAGCAGCCCGAAGACAGGGGGCGACACCGGGGAGCTGTTTTTT. Filled out from reference TRBV9 and TRBJ2-2, the complete variable domain reads DSGVTQTPKHLITATGQRVTLRCSPRSGDLSVYWYQQSLDQGLQFLIQYYNGEERAKGNILERFSAQQFPDLHSELNLSSLELGDSALYFCASSPKTGGDTGELFFGEGSRLTVL.